What follows describes a single T cell receptor beta chain. The data originate from a study of radiotherapy plus CTLA-4 blockade in lung cancer. The wider study: Patients showed objective responses in about 20% of cases, and disease control was achieved by 30% to 35%.

The CDR3 covers 14 residues. The germline V and J ends were trimmed by 3 bases and 1 base, with 10 bases remaining between them. Germline lookup yields CDR1 SGHRS and CDR2 YFSETQ. Patients in the study, people with chemo-refractory metastatic non-small-cell lung cancer, received focal radiation plus ipilimumab CTLA-4 blockade. Sequenced by immunoSEQ multiplex PCR; TCRdb stores in-frame clones only, minus some. The sample lists approximately 89,000 clones, around 81% occurring once. The source of this sequence is a human donor with non-small cell lung cancer that progressed on radiotherapy plus ipilimumab. The V gene is TRBV5-1, the J gene TRBJ1-1, with D possibly TRBD1 on 5 matching bases. The starting material was peripheral blood, obtained from a patient treated with radiotherapy plus ipilimumab. The CDR3 DNA reads as TGCGCCAGCAGCTCTCAGGGCTCGAACACTGAAGCTTTCTTT. This gives the protein CASSSQGSNTEAFF. The full variable domain, in which reference TRBV5-1 and TRBJ1-1 provide the parts outside the CDR3, is KAGVTQTPRYLIKTRGQQVTLSCSPISGHRSVSWYQQTPGQGLQFLFEYFSETQRNKGNFPGRFSGRQFSNSRSEMNVSTLELGDSALYLCASSSQGSNTEAFFGQGTRLTVV.